A single sample is the source of the 4 T cell receptor beta chains below, sequenced in a study of chemoradiotherapy in HPV16-positive cancers. Assay: immunoSEQ multiplex PCR; the TCRdb copy retains only in-frame clones and omits some. Of some 16,000 clones detected, about four fifths appear once; the ten largest clones hold roughly 9.8%. Collection took place from a patient who underwent chemoradiotherapy. The origin of the receptors is a human donor with HPV-associated anogenital cancer.

Written as DNA, the CDR3 is TGTGCCAGCTTAAAAACAGGGGGCGTCCTCTATGGCTACACCTTC. Translation: CASLKTGGVLYGYTF. The V call is TRBV19, the J call TRBJ1-2, with TRBD1 matching 9 bases. Germline V gene lookup returns CDR1 LNHDA and CDR2 SQIVND (reference sequence). This CDR3 has 15 amino acids. The junction had 12 bases not matched to a gene; V was cut back by 9 bases and J by 4 bases.

This clone was detected only a few times. This chain links TRBV6-5 with TRBJ2-2, with a tentative D call TRBD2 (6 bases). V was pared by 6 bases and J by 6 bases, with 14 bases between. Germline loops: CDR1 MNHEY, CDR2 SVGAGI. This CDR3 has 14 amino acids. This CDR3 reads CASSLSGPAGELFF. The CDR3 nucleotides read TGTGCCAGCAGCCTTAGCGGCCCCGCCGGGGAGCTGTTTTTT.

The V and J genes are TRBV7-8 and TRBJ2-1; the match to TRBD2 covers 8 bases. The CDR3 contains 16 residues. J gave up 0 bases and V 5 bases, and 6 bases lay outside the gene matches. In germline, CDR1 is SGHVS, CDR2 FQNEAQ. CDR3 sequence: CASSALAGLSYNEQFF. In DNA, the CDR3 is TGTGCCAGCAGCGCGCTAGCGGGCCTCTCCTACAATGAGCAGTTCTTC. Based on the CDR3 plus reference TRBV7-8 and TRBJ2-1, the full variable domain is GAGVSQSPRYKVAKRGQDVALRCDPISGHVSLFWYQQALGQGPEFLTYFQNEAQLDKSGLPSDRFFAERPEGSVSTLKIQRTQQEDSAVYLCASSALAGLSYNEQFFGPGTRLTVL.

The chain employs TRBV18 and TRBJ1-2, with D maybe TRBD1 (5 bases). This CDR3 has 15 residues. Germline V lookup: CDR1 KGHSH, CDR2 LQKENI. Trimming took off 0 bases at V and 6 bases at J, with 14 bases between the two ends. The CDR3: CASSPPSSWGHGYTF. The DNA for the CDR3 is TGTGCCAGCTCACCACCGTCCTCTTGGGGCCATGGCTACACCTTC.